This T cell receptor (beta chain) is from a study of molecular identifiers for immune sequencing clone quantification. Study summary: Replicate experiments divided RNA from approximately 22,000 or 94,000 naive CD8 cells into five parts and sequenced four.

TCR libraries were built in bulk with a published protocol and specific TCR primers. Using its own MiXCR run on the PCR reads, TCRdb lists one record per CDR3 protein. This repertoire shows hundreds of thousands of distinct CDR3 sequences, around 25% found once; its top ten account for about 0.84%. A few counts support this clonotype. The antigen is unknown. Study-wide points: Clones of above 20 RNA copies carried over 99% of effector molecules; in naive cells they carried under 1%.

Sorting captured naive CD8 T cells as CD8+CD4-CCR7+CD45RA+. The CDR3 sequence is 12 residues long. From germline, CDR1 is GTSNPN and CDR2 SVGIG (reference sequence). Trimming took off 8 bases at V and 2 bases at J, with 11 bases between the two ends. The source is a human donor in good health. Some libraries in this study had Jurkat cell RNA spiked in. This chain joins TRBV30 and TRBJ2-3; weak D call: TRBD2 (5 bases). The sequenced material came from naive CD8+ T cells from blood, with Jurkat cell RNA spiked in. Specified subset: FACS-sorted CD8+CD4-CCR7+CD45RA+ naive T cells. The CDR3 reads CAAEASTDTQYF. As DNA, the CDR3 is TGTGCCGCGGAGGCCTCCACAGATACGCAGTATTTT.